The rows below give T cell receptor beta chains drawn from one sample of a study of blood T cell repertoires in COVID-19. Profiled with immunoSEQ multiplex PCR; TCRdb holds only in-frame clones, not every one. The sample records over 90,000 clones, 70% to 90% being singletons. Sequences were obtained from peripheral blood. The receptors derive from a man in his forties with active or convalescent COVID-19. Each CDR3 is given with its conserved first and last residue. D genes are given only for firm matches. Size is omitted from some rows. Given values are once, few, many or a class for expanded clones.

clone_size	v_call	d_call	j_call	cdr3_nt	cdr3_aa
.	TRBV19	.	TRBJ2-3	TGTGCCAGTAGTATTAGGCAGGGCGCAGATACGCAGTATTTT	CASSIRQGADTQYF
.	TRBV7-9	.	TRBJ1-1	TGTGCCAGCAGCCCAAGGGGTCAGCAGAACACTGAAGCTTTCTTT	CASSPRGQQNTEAFF
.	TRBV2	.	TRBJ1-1	TGTGCCAGCAACGCAGGGTTGAGACCTGAAGCTTTCTTT	CASNAGLRPEAFF
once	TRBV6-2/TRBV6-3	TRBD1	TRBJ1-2	TGTGCCAGCAGCACCCCTCCGGACAGGACCTATGGCTACACCTTC	CASSTPPDRTYGYTF
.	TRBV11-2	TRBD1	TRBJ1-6	TGTGCCAGCAGCTTCCAGGGGGCGATCCTGGGGTCACCCCTCCACTTT	CASSFQGAILGSPLHF
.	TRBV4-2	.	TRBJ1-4	TGTGCCAGCAGCCAAGACCTCGTTACTTCTGAAAAACTGTTTTTT	CASSQDLVTSEKLFF
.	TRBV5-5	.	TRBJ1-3	TGTGCCAGCAGCTTGGCAGCAGGGCCGAGAGTCGGAAACACCATATATTTT	CASSLAAGPRVGNTIYF
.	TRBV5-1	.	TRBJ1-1	TGCGCCAGCAGCCTACAGATGAACACTGAAGCTTTCTTT	CASSLQMNTEAFF
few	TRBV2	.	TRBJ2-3	TGTGCCAGCCGAGGGGGACAAACAGATACGCAGTATTTT	CASRGGQTDTQYF
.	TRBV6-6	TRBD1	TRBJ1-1	TGTGCCAGCAGTACGCTCGGACAGGTGAACACTGAAGCTTTCTTT	CASSTLGQVNTEAFF
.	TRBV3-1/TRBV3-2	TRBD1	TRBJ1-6	TGTGCCAGCAGCCAAACAGGGGCTGATTCACCCCTCCACTTT	CASSQTGADSPLHF
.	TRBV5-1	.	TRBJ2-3	TGCGCCAGCAGCCCCAGACTAGTCGATACGCAGTATTTT	CASSPRLVDTQYF
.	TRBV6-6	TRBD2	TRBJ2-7	TGTGCCACGGGAGGGACGCGGGGGGGCTACGAGCAGTACTTC	CATGGTRGGYEQYF
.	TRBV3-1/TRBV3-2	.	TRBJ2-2	TGTGCCAGCAGCCAAGAGAGGGCTCCCTTCACCGGGGAGCTGTTTTTT	CASSQERAPFTGELFF
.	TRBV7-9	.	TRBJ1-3	TGTGCCAGCAGCTTAGTATTTGACACCATATATTTT	CASSLVFDTIYF
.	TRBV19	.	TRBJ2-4	TGTGCCAGTAGTGACAGCTCCTTAGCCAAAAACATTCAGTACTTC	CASSDSSLAKNIQYF
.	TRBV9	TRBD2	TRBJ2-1	TGTGCCAGCAGCGACGGACTAGCGGGGATAGGTGAGCAGTTCTTC	CASSDGLAGIGEQFF
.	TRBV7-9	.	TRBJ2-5	TGTGCCAGCATACCCGCGGACCAAGAGACCCAGTACTTC	CASIPADQETQYF
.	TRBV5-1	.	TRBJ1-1	TGCGCCAGCAGCTCGACTGAATACACTGAAGCTTTCTTT	CASSSTEYTEAFF
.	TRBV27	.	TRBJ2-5	TGTGCCAGCAGTTTACCGAACAGGGAAGGGGTGACCCAGTACTTC	CASSLPNREGVTQYF
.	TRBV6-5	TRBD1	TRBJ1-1	TGTGCCAGCAGCCGGACAGGGGGGGACGCTGAAGCTTTCTTT	CASSRTGGDAEAFF
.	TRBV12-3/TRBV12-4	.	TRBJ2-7	TGTGCCAGCACCACGGTCCTCGGCGAGCAGTACTTC	CASTTVLGEQYF
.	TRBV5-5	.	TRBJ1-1	TGTGCCAGCAGCCCATTAAGGGGGAACACTGAAGCTTTCTTT	CASSPLRGNTEAFF
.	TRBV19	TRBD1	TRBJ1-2	TGTGCCAGTAGAATTAGCCTCGGACAGGGGAGCTATGGCTACACCTTC	CASRISLGQGSYGYTF
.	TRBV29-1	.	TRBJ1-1	TGCAGCGTTGCCAGGGGAGGGGGTGAAGCTTTCTTT	CSVARGGGEAFF
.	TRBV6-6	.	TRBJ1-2	TGTGCCAGCAGTAAGGACAGCTTCTATGGCTACACCTTC	CASSKDSFYGYTF
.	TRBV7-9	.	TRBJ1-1	TGTGCCAGCAGCTTATGGGGTGCGGGGACTGAAGCTTTCTTT	CASSLWGAGTEAFF
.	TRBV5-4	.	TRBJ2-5	TGTGCCAGCAGCTTGGGTGGAATGGGGGGTCAAGAGACCCAGTACTTC	CASSLGGMGGQETQYF
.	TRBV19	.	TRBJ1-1	TGTGCCACCCTCCTGACAGAACCTAACACTGAAGCTTTCTTT	CATLLTEPNTEAFF
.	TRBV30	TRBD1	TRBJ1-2	TGTGCCTTGGCCCGGGACAGGGGTGGTGGCTACACCTTC	CALARDRGGGYTF
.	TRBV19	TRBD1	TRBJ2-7	TGTGCCAGTAGTTTCAAGGACAGGCCTGGCGAGCAGTACTTC	CASSFKDRPGEQYF
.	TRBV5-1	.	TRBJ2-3	TGCGCCAGCAGCATCCATCCACTAGATTCGGGCGATACGCAGTATTTT	CASSIHPLDSGDTQYF
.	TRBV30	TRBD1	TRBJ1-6	TGTGCCTGGAGTGACGGACAGGGCTACAATTCACCCCTCCACTTT	CAWSDGQGYNSPLHF
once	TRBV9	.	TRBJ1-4	TGTGCCAGCAGCGTACCACAGATATATGAAAAACTGTTTTTT	CASSVPQIYEKLFF
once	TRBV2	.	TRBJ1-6	TGTGCCAGCAGGTACAGTACGATCAATTCACCCCTCCACTTT	CASRYSTINSPLHF
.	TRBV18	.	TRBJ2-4	TGTGCCAGCTCAATCAGGCAAGGGGATAGCGGTCTCGCCAAAAACATTCAGTACTTC	CASSIRQGDSGLAKNIQYF
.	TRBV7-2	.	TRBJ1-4	TGTGCCAGCAGCTTCTTGGGCTTAAATGAAAAACTGTTTTTT	CASSFLGLNEKLFF
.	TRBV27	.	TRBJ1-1	TGTGCCAGCAGTTTAGGTTCGGGGGGTGGAAACACTGAAGCTTTCTTT	CASSLGSGGGNTEAFF
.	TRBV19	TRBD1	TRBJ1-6	TGTGCCAGTAGTCGCCGGGACAGAAATTCACCCCTCCACTTT	CASSRRDRNSPLHF
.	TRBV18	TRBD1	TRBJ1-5	TGTGCCAGCTCGACAGGGGGCAACAGCAATCAGCCCCAGCATTTT	CASSTGGNSNQPQHF
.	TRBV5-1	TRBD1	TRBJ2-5	TGCGCCAGCAGATCAGGACAGGGAGGCCCTGAGACCCAGTACTTC	CASRSGQGGPETQYF
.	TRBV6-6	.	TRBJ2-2	TGTGCCAGCAGTAAGACATCCGGGGAGCTGTTTTTT	CASSKTSGELFF
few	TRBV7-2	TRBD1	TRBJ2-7	TGTGCCAGCAGCACCAGACAGGGGTTCCCCTACGAGCAGTACTTC	CASSTRQGFPYEQYF
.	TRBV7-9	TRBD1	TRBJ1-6	TGTGCCAGCAGCTTCGGACAGGGTGGTTCACCCCTCCACTTT	CASSFGQGGSPLHF